This is a list of T cell receptor beta chains from one sample in a study of T cell clones after liver transplantation. This table comes from immunoSEQ multiplex PCR, and its TCRdb copy is limited to in-frame clones, with some not included. The profile shows about 74,000 clones, roughly 80% of them singletons. The sequencing here drew on CD4+ T cells from blood, taken before liver transplant. The receptor set was obtained from a human donor who received a liver transplant. Both conserved end residues are part of each CDR3. The order of the fields is CDR3 protein, CDR3 DNA, J gene, D gene, clone size, V gene. A D gene is named only where the DNA matches it firmly. The size of a clone is reported for some rows only, either as once, few or many, or as a class for expanded clones.

CASRAGAVGYTF	TGTGCCAGCAGGGCCGGGGCTGTTGGCTACACCTTC	TRBJ1-2	-	-	TRBV6-5
CASSLTQFGQYF	TGTGCCAGCAGCTTGACCCAGTTCGGGCAGTACTTC	TRBJ2-7	-	-	TRBV5-8
CASQQGPAREGEQYF	TGTGCCAGCCAACAAGGTCCAGCGCGAGAAGGCGAGCAGTACTTC	TRBJ2-7	-	-	TRBV18
CASSPEDRGIEGYTF	TGTGCCAGCTCACCAGAGGACAGGGGAATCGAGGGCTACACCTTC	TRBJ1-2	TRBD1	-	TRBV18
CASSLTHGTGGTEAFF	TGTGCCAGCAGCTTAACGCACGGGACAGGGGGCACTGAAGCTTTCTTT	TRBJ1-1	TRBD1	-	TRBV7-8
CASSPRDRVGGQYF	TGTGCCAGCAGTCCGAGGGACAGGGTAGGGGGGCAGTACTTC	TRBJ2-7	TRBD1	-	TRBV27
CASSPPRWHF	TGTGCCAGCAGCCCCCCTCGCTGGCATTTT	TRBJ1-5	-	few	TRBV9
CASSRDEEKLFF	TGTGCCAGCAGCCGGGACGAGGAAAAACTGTTTTTT	TRBJ1-4	-	-	TRBV5-4
CASSQAGADNEQYF	TGTGCCAGCAGCCAAGCGGGAGCGGATAACGAGCAGTACTTC	TRBJ2-7	-	-	TRBV4-2
CASSLGLAGWSSYEQYF	TGCGCCAGCAGCTTGGGACTAGCGGGCTGGAGCTCCTACGAGCAGTACTTC	TRBJ2-7	TRBD2	-	TRBV5-1
CASSLAWDRTLNTEAFF	TGTGCCAGCAGCTTAGCATGGGACAGGACACTGAACACTGAAGCTTTCTTT	TRBJ1-1	TRBD1	-	TRBV7-2
CASSMFDRAETQYF	TGTGCCAGTAGTATGTTTGACAGGGCGGAGACCCAGTACTTC	TRBJ2-5	TRBD1	-	TRBV19
CASSKQRGETQYF	TGTGCCAGCAGCAAACAGAGGGGGGAGACCCAGTACTTC	TRBJ2-5	-	-	TRBV9
CASSAQGHQETQYF	TGTGCCAGCAGTGCCCAGGGCCACCAAGAGACCCAGTACTTC	TRBJ2-5	-	-	TRBV2
CASSERTGSNEKLFF	TGCGCCAGCAGTGAGCGGACAGGATCTAATGAAAAACTGTTTTTT	TRBJ1-4	TRBD1	-	TRBV10-1
CASSYETRAEAFF	TGTGCCAGCAGTTACGAAACTAGAGCTGAAGCTTTCTTT	TRBJ1-1	-	few	TRBV6-5
CASLGTRTDTQYF	TGCGCCAGCTTGGGGACCCGCACAGATACGCAGTATTTT	TRBJ2-3	-	-	TRBV5-1
CASSPLVITDTQYF	TGTGCCAGCAGCCCGCTAGTTATCACAGATACGCAGTATTTT	TRBJ2-3	-	-	TRBV7-2
CASSFLGQVTDEQYF	TGTGCCAGCAGTTTCCTCGGACAGGTAACCGACGAGCAGTACTTC	TRBJ2-7	TRBD1	-	TRBV28
CASSLNQETQYF	TGCGCCAGCAGCTTAAATCAAGAGACCCAGTACTTC	TRBJ2-5	-	-	TRBV5-1
CAWSKGLATDTQYF	TGTGCCTGGAGTAAGGGACTAGCCACAGATACGCAGTATTTT	TRBJ2-3	TRBD2	once	TRBV30
CASSLEGQDNEKLFF	TGCGCCAGCAGCTTGGAAGGACAAGATAATGAAAAACTGTTTTTT	TRBJ1-4	-	-	TRBV5-1
CAFGQLEKLFF	TGTGCCTTTGGACAGCTCGAAAAACTGTTTTTT	TRBJ1-4	-	-	TRBV30
CASSPPTQGGIQYF	TGTGCCAGCAGCCCCCCCACACAGGGAGGCATTCAGTACTTC	TRBJ2-4	-	-	TRBV11-2
CASSRRLLAGEQYNEQFF	TGCGCCAGCAGCCGCCGACTTCTAGCGGGCGAACAATACAATGAGCAGTTCTTC	TRBJ2-1	TRBD2	-	TRBV4-1
CASSEGLAGGGDTQYF	TGCGCCAGCAGTGAGGGACTAGCGGGAGGTGGAGATACGCAGTATTTT	TRBJ2-3	TRBD2	-	TRBV10-1